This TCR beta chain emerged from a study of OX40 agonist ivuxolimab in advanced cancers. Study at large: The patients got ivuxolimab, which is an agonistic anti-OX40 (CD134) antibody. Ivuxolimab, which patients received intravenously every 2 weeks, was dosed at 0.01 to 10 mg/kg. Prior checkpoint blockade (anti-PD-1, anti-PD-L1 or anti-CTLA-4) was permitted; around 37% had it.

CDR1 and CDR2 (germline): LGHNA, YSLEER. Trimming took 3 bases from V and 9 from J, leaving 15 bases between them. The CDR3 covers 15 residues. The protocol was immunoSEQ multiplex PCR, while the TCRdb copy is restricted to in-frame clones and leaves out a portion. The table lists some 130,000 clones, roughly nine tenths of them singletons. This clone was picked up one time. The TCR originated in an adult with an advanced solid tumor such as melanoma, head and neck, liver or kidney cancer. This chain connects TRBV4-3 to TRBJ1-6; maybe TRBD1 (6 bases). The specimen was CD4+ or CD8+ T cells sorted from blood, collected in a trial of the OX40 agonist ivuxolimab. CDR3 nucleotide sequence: TGCGCCAGCAGCCATACCGGACAGACACGTTCACCCCTCCACTTT. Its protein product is CASSHTGQTRSPLHF.